This paragraph reports one T cell receptor (beta chain). The CDR3 is 15 residues long. Germline V gene lookup returns CDR1 SGHNT and CDR2 YENEEA. V was pared by 5 bases and J by 0 bases, with 13 bases between. Source study methods: Scientists estimated how many nucleated cells there were by amplifying reference gene primers. Profiling relied on immunoSEQ multiplex PCR, and the TCRdb table lists in-frame clones only, not all of them. From that table come the V and J calls and clone size; the DNA was used to work out D and trimming. Of 120,000 or so clones listed, more than 75% are singletons. These data originate in a study of blood T cell repertoires in COVID-19. Background on the study: Sample material is recorded as cDNA or gDNA derived from T cells, B-cell-depleted T cells, or PBMCs.

The chain joins TRBV11-3 to TRBJ1-1, with D maybe TRBD1 (5 bases). Material for sequencing was peripheral blood. This clonotype originated in a man aged 55-75 years with acute or convalescent COVID-19. In DNA, the CDR3 is TGTGCCAGCAGCCCCGGGGGGGGGTTGAACACTGAAGCTTTCTTT. Translating it yields CASSPGGGLNTEAFF.